The 19 T cell receptor beta chains given below trace back to one sample, sequenced in a study of PD-L1 blockade in urothelial cancer. The repertoire was sequenced with immunoSEQ multiplex PCR; TCRdb's copy has only in-frame clones and lacks some. This sample has 45,000 to 50,000 clones, with around 74% found just once. Time point meaning: pretreatment peripheral blood. The sequenced sample was PBMCs, obtained around atezolizumab (anti-PD-L1) treatment. The receptors stem from an older man with urothelial cancer.

The gene calls are TRBV6-1 and TRBJ2-5, with D possibly being TRBD1 (5 bases). This CDR3 has 14 residues. Germline loops: CDR1 MNHNS, CDR2 SASEGT. The germline V and J ends were trimmed by 2 bases and 1 base, with 8 bases remaining between them. The CDR3 sequence is CASSESRAQETQYF. The CDR3 nucleotides are TGTGCCAGCAGTGAAAGCAGGGCCCAAGAGACCCAGTACTTC.

This clone was picked up a small number of times. The V gene is TRBV5-1, the J gene TRBJ1-1; maybe TRBD1 (6 bases). The CDR3 has 17 amino acids. The V gene's germline CDR1 is SGHRS and CDR2 YFSETQ. V was cut by 4 bases and J by 2 bases, with 21 bases left in between. The CDR3 coding sequence is TGCGCCAGCAGCGCGACAGGCCTCCTGGGTCCTAACACTGAAGCTTTCTTT. This encodes CASSATGLLGPNTEAFF.

The chain carries TRBV7-3 and TRBJ2-5; D is possibly TRBD2 (6 bases). V gave up 4 bases and J gave up 5 bases, with 11 bases separating them. CDR1 is SGHTA, CDR2 FQGTGA, per germline. This CDR3 region has 13 residues. In nucleotides, the CDR3 is TGTGCCAGCAGCTCCGTTGGAGGGGAGACCCAGTACTTC. Translation: CASSSVGGETQYF.

This clone was counted only a few times. The chain employs TRBV2 and TRBJ2-7, with TRBD2 matching over 7 bases. V was clipped by 6 bases and J by 0 bases; unmatched bases: 5. The CDR3 is 14 residues long. Germline CDR1 SNHLY, CDR2 FYNNEI. The CDR3 region has the DNA TGTGCCAGCAGGGAGACTAGCCACTCCTACGAGCAGTACTTC. Its protein is CASRETSHSYEQYF.

The chain links TRBV5-1 to TRBJ1-1, with a possible D match to TRBD1 (5 bases). The CDR3 has 14 residues. Trimming shortened V by 2 bases and J by 4 bases, and 12 bases separated the two germline ends. Germline-derived CDR1 and CDR2 are SGHRS and YFSETQ. In DNA, the CDR3 is TGCGCCAGCAGCTTCCAGGGTGGAGCCACTGAAGCTTTCTTT. The encoded protein is CASSFQGGATEAFF.

The rearrangement joins TRBV7-3 to TRBJ2-3; maybe TRBD2 (6 bases). Trimming took 7 bases from V and 0 from J, leaving 20 bases between them. CDR1 is SGHTA, CDR2 FQGTGA, per germline. The CDR3 sequence is 17 residues long. In nucleotides, the CDR3 is TGTGCCAGCACCCCCCGCCGTAGCGGTACCAGCACAGATACGCAGTATTTT. Its translation is CASTPRRSGTSTDTQYF.

This clone was seen only once. V and J are TRBV13 and TRBJ2-1, with 8 bases that match TRBD2. V shed 5 bases and J 6 bases; nucleotides not matched to a gene: 9. The germline CDR1 and CDR2 sequences are PRHDT and FYEKMQ (reference sequence). CDR3 length: 15 amino acids. CDR3 coding DNA: TGTGCCAGCAGCCACCCCGGCGGGACTAGCAATGAGCAGTTCTTC. Translating it yields CASSHPGGTSNEQFF. Full variable domain (missing parts from reference TRBV13 and TRBJ2-1): AAGVIQSPRHLIKEKRETATLKCYPIPRHDTVYWYQQGPGQDPQFLISFYEKMQSDKGSIPDRFSAQQFSDYHSELNMSSLELGDSALYFCASSHPGGTSNEQFFGPGTRLTVL.

This chain uses TRBV12-5 with TRBJ2-1, with a possible D match to TRBD2 (5 bases). Trimming pared 4 bases from V and 6 bases from J, leaving 16 bases between. This CDR3 comprises 15 residues. Germline V gene data show CDR1 as LGHNT and CDR2 as FRNRAP. CDR3 protein: CASGSSRDVRNEQFF. CDR3 DNA sequence: TGTGCTAGTGGTTCCTCCCGGGATGTTCGCAATGAGCAGTTCTTC.

The V call is TRBV5-4, the J call TRBJ2-7, with TRBD2 identical over 8 bases. V lost 4 bases and J lost 3; bases outside the gene matches: 12. Germline-derived CDR1 and CDR2 are SGHNT and YYREEE (reference sequence). The CDR3 length is 16 residues. For the CDR3, the DNA is TGTGCCAGCAGCCGGGAGGGGGGGCGGGAGAACTACGAGCAGTACTTC. Translating it yields CASSREGGRENYEQYF.

CDR3 nucleotides: TGTGCCAGCAGCCAAGAGGTAGCGGGAGGCCCTTTCCAAGAGACCCAGTACTTC. This gives the protein CASSQEVAGGPFQETQYF. The J gene is TRBJ2-5, the V gene TRBV4-2, with 10 bases that match TRBD2. V dropped 0 bases and J dropped 1; count of bases not matched to a gene: 8. Per the germline V gene, CDR1 is LGHNA and CDR2 is YNFKEQ. The CDR3 is 18 amino acids.

The chain combines TRBV1 with TRBJ2-7; the DNA was not compared with TRBD2, the D call given in the table. TRBV1 is deemed a pseudogene. The CDR3 runs 15 residues. This CDR3 reads CTGGGSGNSSYEQYF. CDR3 coding DNA: TGCACCGGGGGTGGCAGCGGGAACTCCTCCTACGAGCAGTACTTC.

The chain combines TRBV30 with TRBJ1-1; D ambiguous. The ends were cut back, 0 bases at V and 11 bases at J, with 13 bases in the middle. Looked up from germline, CDR1 is GTSNPN and CDR2 is SVGIG (reference sequence). The CDR3 extends over 12 amino acids. DNA for the CDR3: TGTGCCTGGAGTGTAGGCCAGGTCCCGGCTTTCTTT. Residues: CAWSVGQVPAFF. Complete variable domain (other parts from reference TRBV30 and TRBJ1-1): SQTIHQWPATLVQPVGSPLSLECTVEGTSNPNLYWYRQAAGRGLQLLFYSVGIGQISSEVPQNLSASRPQDRQFILSSKKLLLSDSGFYLCAWSVGQVPAFFGQGTRLTVV.

The chain employs TRBV29-1 and TRBJ2-7, with a tentative D call TRBD1 (6 bases). The CDR3 length is 12 residues. The V gene lost 7 bases and the J gene lost 3 bases, with 13 bases spanning the gap. Germline assignment: CDR1 SQVTM and CDR2 ANQGSEA. CDR3 DNA sequence: TGCAGCGGACGGACAGCTAACTACGAGCAGTACTTC. This gives the protein CSGRTANYEQYF.

The rearrangement links TRBV5-1 to TRBJ1-2; 7 nucleotides agree with TRBD1. The V gene's germline CDR1 is SGHRS and CDR2 YFSETQ. Unmatched junction bases numbered 4, after V lost 4 bases and J lost 4 bases. The CDR3 covers 13 residues. As DNA, the CDR3 is TGCGCCAGCAGCCAGGGACAGATCTATGGCTACACCTTC. Protein product: CASSQGQIYGYTF. Drawing the rest from reference TRBV5-1 and TRBJ1-2, the complete variable domain is KAGVTQTPRYLIKTRGQQVTLSCSPISGHRSVSWYQQTPGQGLQFLFEYFSETQRNKGNFPGRFSGRQFSNSRSEMNVSTLELGDSALYLCASSQGQIYGYTFGSGTRLTVV.

The chain has TRBV27 and TRBJ2-1; 10 bases align to TRBD2. This CDR3 comprises 15 residues. Germline lookup yields CDR1 MNHEY and CDR2 SMNVEV (reference sequence). Germline trimming cut 2 bases from V and 9 bases from J; bases unmatched to any gene: 7. In DNA, the CDR3 is TGTGCCAGCAGTTTACAAGCGGGAGGGCGGGGTGAGCAGTTCTTC. This translates into CASSLQAGGRGEQFF.

This clone turned up a few times. The gene calls are TRBV7-9 and TRBJ2-5; TRBD2 might be the D (6 bases). Germline V gene sequence: CDR1 SEHNR, CDR2 FQNEAQ (reference sequence). V was shortened by 1 base and J by 5 bases, with 11 bases between the two germline ends. The CDR3 has 14 amino acids. Written as DNA, the CDR3 is TGTGCCAGCAGCTTAGTGGGAGGATTGGAGACCCAGTACTTC. Its protein product is CASSLVGGLETQYF.

This chain's CDR3 is CASSETSGSADTQYF. The CDR3 nucleotides are TGCGCCAGCAGCGAGACTAGCGGGAGTGCGGATACGCAGTATTTT. This chain joins TRBV10-1 and TRBJ2-3, with TRBD2 identical over 12 bases. The germline V gene has CDR1 WNHNN and CDR2 SYGVQD (reference sequence). The V segment lost 6 bases and the J segment 6 bases; nucleotides outside the gene matches: 7. The CDR3 has 15 residues.

The chain has TRBV5-1 and TRBJ2-1, with a possible D match to TRBD1 (5 bases). The CDR3 sequence is 15 residues long. Germline loops: CDR1 SGHRS, CDR2 YFSETQ. The V gene lost 3 bases and the J gene lost 7 bases, with 17 bases spanning the gap. The CDR3 nucleotides read TGCGCCAGCAGCTCTACGGGCGGACAAATTAATGAGCAGTTCTTC. Translating gives CASSSTGGQINEQFF.

This chain joins TRBV27 and TRBJ2-1; D uncertain. V was pared by 1 base and J by 5 bases, with 6 bases between. CDR3 length equals 13 residues. CDR1 and CDR2 from the germline V gene are MNHEY and SMNVEV (reference sequence). The CDR3 coding sequence is TGTGCCAGCAGTTTATACTCTCACAATGAGCAGTTCTTC. It codes for CASSLYSHNEQFF.